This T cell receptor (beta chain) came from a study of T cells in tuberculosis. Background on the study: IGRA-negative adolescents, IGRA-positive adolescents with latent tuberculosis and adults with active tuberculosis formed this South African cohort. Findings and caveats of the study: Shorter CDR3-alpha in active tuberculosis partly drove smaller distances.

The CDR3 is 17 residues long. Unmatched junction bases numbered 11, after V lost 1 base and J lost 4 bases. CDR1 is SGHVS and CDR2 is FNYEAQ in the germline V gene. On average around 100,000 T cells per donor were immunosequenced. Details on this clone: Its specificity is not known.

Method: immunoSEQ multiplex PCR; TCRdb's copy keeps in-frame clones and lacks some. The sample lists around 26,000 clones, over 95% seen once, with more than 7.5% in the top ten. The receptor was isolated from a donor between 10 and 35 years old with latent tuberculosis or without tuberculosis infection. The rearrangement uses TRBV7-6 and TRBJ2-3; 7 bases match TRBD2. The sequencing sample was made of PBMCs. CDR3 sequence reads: CASSLGAGTKPPDTQYF. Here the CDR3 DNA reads TGTGCCAGCAGCTTAGGGGCCGGGACTAAGCCCCCAGATACGCAGTATTTT.